The 8 T cell receptor beta chains below come from one sample, sequenced in a study of radiotherapy plus CTLA-4 blockade in lung cancer listed by TCRdb under 2018. Library prep was done by the immunoSEQ multiplex PCR assay. TCRdb stores this immuneACCESS table with in-frame sequences only. Part of the clones is absent; in the studies checked, under half of the shortfall reflects unresolved V genes, and no reason is known for the rest. The sample table holds about 120,000 clones, of which approximately 77% were seen once. The ten largest clonotypes hold 3% to 4% of the sample. Sequenced here: peripheral blood, sampled from a patient treated with radiotherapy plus ipilimumab. The receptors shown here come from a human donor with non-small cell lung cancer that progressed on radiotherapy plus ipilimumab. Some clones in this sample may be carry-over from other donors' samples.

J is TRBJ1-2 and V is TRBV4-3; the match to TRBD1 covers 7 bases. The CDR3 is 14 residues long. V shed 1 base and J 4 bases; nucleotides not matched to a gene: 3. CDR1 and CDR2 (germline): LGHNA, YSLEER. CDR3 in amino acids: CASSQGTGRYGYTF. CDR3 DNA: TGCGCCAGCAGCCAAGGGACAGGACGCTATGGCTACACCTTC.

This clone appeared once. The gene calls are TRBV27 and TRBJ2-7; 10 bases map to TRBD1. The germline gives CDR1 MNHEY, CDR2 SMNVEV (reference sequence). With 6 bases clipped from V and 3 bases from J, the junction kept 8 bases outside the gene matches. The CDR3 has 15 residues. CDR3 bases: TGTGCCAGCAGACGAAGCCGGGACAGGGGCTACGAGCAGTACTTC. It yields the protein CASRRSRDRGYEQYF.

This chain connects TRBV7-2 to TRBJ1-2; D gene unclear. The CDR3 contains 14 residues. CDR1 and CDR2 from the germline V gene are SGHTA and FQGNSA. Trimming removed 5 bases at V and 6 bases at J, with 16 bases between. CDR3 DNA sequence: TGTGCCAGCAGCCGCCAGCGATCGGGCGATGGCTACACCTTC. Translated: CASSRQRSGDGYTF.

The rearrangement links TRBV7-8 to TRBJ1-6; D possibly corresponds to TRBD1 (6 bases). The germline gives CDR1 SGHVS, CDR2 FQNEAQ. CDR3 length equals 15 residues. Trimming took 2 bases from V and 8 from J, leaving 13 bases between them. The DNA of the CDR3 is TGTGCCAGCAGCTTATGGTCGGGGGGCGATTCACCCCTCCACTTT. Protein: CASSLWSGGDSPLHF.

The chain carries TRBV5-6 and TRBJ1-2, with 9 bases fitting TRBD1. The germline V gene encodes CDR1 SGHDT and CDR2 YYEEEE. The junction had 5 bases not matched to a gene; V was cut back by 5 bases and J by 3 bases. This CDR3 is built from 14 residues. The CDR3 nucleotides read TGTGCCAGCAGACAGACAGGGGGGGACTATGGCTACACCTTC. Its translation is CASRQTGGDYGYTF. The full variable domain, its missing parts supplied by reference TRBV5-6 and TRBJ1-2, is DAGVTQSPTHLIKTRGQQVTLRCSPKSGHDTVSWYQQALGQGPQFIFQYYEEEERQRGNFPDRFSGHQFPNYSSELNVNALLLGDSALYLCASRQTGGDYGYTFGSGTRLTVV.

The chain combines TRBV4-3 with TRBJ2-2; no firm D call. V was clipped by 4 bases and J by 3 bases, with 15 bases between them. Germline V gene data show CDR1 as LGHNA and CDR2 as YSLEER. The length of the CDR3 is 16 residues. The chain's CDR3 is CASSLNYAPDTGELFF. In nucleotides, the CDR3 is TGCGCCAGCAGCCTTAACTATGCGCCCGACACCGGGGAGCTGTTTTTT.

V is TRBV7-3 and J is TRBJ2-3, with 8 bases aligning to TRBD2. Germline values: CDR1 SGHTA, CDR2 FQGTGA. V dropped 1 base and J dropped 1; count of bases not matched to a gene: 1. The CDR3 runs 15 residues. This chain's CDR3 is CASSLMGLGTDTQYF. The CDR3 nucleotides read TGTGCCAGCAGCTTAATGGGACTAGGCACAGATACGCAGTATTTT.

The chain couples TRBV5-3 to TRBJ1-2; 10 nucleotides agree with TRBD1. TRBV5-3 is placed among ORFs of uncertain function. The CDR3 loop spans 15 amino acids. V lost 3 bases to trimming and J lost 4 bases; unmatched junction nucleotides: 6. CDR3 nucleotides: TGTGCCAGAAGCTCCGACAGGGGGCTTGGCTATGGCTACACCTTC. Translated: CARSSDRGLGYGYTF.